This TCR beta chain was identified during a study of cytomegalovirus exposure and HLA in healthy donors. Amplification used 60 Vbeta primers and 13 Jbeta primers. Libraries were prepared by immunoSEQ multiplex PCR; TCRdb keeps only in-frame clonotypes and omits some of them. The profile shows some 140,000 clones, around 85% of them singletons. The sequenced sample was PBMCs. The sequence derives from a woman aged 45-59 years in good health and CMV-seropositive.

CDR3 sequence reads: CATKDRGRADTQYF. The CDR3 coding sequence is TGTGCCACGAAGGACAGGGGGCGAGCAGATACGCAGTATTTT. The rearrangement uses TRBV28 and TRBJ2-3; TRBD1 matches 11 bases. Trimming removed 10 bases from V and 4 bases from J; junction bases left unmatched: 7. The germline gives CDR1 MDHEN, CDR2 SYDVKM. This CDR3 contains 14 residues.